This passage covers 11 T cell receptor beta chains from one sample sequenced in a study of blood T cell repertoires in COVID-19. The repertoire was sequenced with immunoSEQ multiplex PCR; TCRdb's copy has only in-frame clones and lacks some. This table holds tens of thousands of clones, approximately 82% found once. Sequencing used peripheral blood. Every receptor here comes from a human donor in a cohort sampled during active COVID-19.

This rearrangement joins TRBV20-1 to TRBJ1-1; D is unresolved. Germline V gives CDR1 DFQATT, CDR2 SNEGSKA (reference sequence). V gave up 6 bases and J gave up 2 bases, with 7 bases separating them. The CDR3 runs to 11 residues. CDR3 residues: CSATYNTEAFF. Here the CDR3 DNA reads TGCAGTGCAACCTATAACACTGAAGCTTTCTTT.

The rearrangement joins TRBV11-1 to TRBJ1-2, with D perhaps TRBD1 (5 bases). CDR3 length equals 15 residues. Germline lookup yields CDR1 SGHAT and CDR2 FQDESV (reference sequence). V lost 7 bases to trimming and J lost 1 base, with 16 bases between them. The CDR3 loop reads CASTEVGGSNYGYTF. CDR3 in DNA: TGTGCCAGCACCGAAGTCGGGGGGAGTAACTATGGCTACACCTTC.

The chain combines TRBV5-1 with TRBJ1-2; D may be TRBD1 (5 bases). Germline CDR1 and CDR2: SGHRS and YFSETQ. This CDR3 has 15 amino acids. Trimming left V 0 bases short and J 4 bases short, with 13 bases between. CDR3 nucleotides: TGCGCCAGCAGCTTGGGGCAGGGTGATTTCTATGGCTACACCTTC. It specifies CASSLGQGDFYGYTF.

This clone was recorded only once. DNA of the CDR3: TGTGCCAGCAGTTACTCGAAGCCCGGGCTAGCGGGGGCACAAGAGACCCAGTACTTC. Its translation is CASSYSKPGLAGAQETQYF. The chain has TRBV6-2 or TRBV6-3 and TRBJ2-5; TRBD2 agrees at 10 bases. J lost 2 bases, V lost 0 bases, and 12 bases had no gene match. Germline-derived CDR1 and CDR2 are MNHEY and SVGEGT. This CDR3 spans 19 amino acids.

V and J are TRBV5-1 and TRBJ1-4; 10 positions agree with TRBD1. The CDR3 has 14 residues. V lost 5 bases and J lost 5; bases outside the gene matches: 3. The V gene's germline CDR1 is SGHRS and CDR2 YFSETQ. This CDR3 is CASRSGQGNEKLFF. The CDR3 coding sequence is TGCGCCAGCAGATCGGGACAGGGGAATGAAAAACTGTTTTTT.

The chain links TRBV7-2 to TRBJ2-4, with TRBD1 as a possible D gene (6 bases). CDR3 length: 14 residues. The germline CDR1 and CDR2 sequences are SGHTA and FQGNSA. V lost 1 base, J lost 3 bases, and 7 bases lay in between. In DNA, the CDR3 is TGTGCCAGCAGCTTAGTAGGGGGCAAAAACATTCAGTACTTC. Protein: CASSLVGGKNIQYF. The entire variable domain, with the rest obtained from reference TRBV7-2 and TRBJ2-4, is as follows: GAGVSQSPSNKVTEKGKDVELRCDPISGHTALYWYRQSLGQGLEFLIYFQGNSAPDKSGLPSDRFSAERTGGSVSTLTIQRTQQEDSAVYLCASSLVGGKNIQYFGAGTRLSVL.

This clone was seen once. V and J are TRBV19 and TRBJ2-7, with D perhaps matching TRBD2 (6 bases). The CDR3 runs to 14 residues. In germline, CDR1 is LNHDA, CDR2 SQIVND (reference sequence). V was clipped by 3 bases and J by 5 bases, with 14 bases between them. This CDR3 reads CASSIGGKRDEQYF. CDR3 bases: TGTGCCAGTAGTATTGGGGGGAAAAGGGACGAGCAGTACTTC.

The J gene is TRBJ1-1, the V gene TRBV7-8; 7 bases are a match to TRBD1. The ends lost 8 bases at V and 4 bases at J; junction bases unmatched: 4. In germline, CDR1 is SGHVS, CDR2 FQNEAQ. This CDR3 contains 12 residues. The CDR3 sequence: CASRQGFTEAFF. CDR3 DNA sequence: TGTGCCAGCCGACAGGGATTCACTGAAGCTTTCTTT.

The CDR3, as DNA: TGTGCCAGCAGTGGCCCCCCTGGACAGTATGGCTACACCTTC. Translated: CASSGPPGQYGYTF. The genes are TRBV2 and TRBJ1-2; D may be TRBD1 (6 bases). Germline CDR1 SNHLY, CDR2 FYNNEI. V shed 4 bases and J shed 5 bases, with 14 bases lying between them. The CDR3 has 14 amino acids.

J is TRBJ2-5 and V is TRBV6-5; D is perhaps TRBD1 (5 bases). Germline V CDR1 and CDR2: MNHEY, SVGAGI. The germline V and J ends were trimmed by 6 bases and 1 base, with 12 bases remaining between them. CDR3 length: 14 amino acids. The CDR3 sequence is CASRKGRAQETQYF. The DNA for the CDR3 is TGTGCCAGCAGAAAGGGCAGGGCCCAAGAGACCCAGTACTTC.

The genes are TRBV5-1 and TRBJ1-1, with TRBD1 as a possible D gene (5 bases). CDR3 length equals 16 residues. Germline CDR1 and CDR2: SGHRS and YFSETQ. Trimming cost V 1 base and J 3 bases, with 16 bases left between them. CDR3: CASSLRPGRRDTEAFF. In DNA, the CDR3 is TGCGCCAGCAGCTTGAGGCCAGGGAGGAGGGACACTGAAGCTTTCTTT. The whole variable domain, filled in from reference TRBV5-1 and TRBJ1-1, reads KAGVTQTPRYLIKTRGQQVTLSCSPISGHRSVSWYQQTPGQGLQFLFEYFSETQRNKGNFPGRFSGRQFSNSRSEMNVSTLELGDSALYLCASSLRPGRRDTEAFFGQGTRLTVV.